Following are 28 T cell receptor beta chains from one sample sequenced in a study of blood T cell repertoires in COVID-19. The assay was immunoSEQ multiplex PCR, and TCRdb's table has in-frame clones only and misses some. The table lists around 300,000 clones, approximately 83% of them singletons. The material sequenced was peripheral blood. These receptors all stem from a woman in her sixties or seventies with acute or convalescent COVID-19.

This clone has a handful of counts. This chain uses TRBV9 with TRBJ2-3; D is perhaps TRBD2 (5 bases). Germline values: CDR1 SGDLS, CDR2 YYNGEE. V lost 0 bases, J lost 3 bases, and 14 bases lay in between. The CDR3 length is 16 residues. The CDR3 nucleotides are TGTGCCAGCAGCGTAGGTTGGACTCCGGCTACAGATACGCAGTATTTT. Its protein is CASSVGWTPATDTQYF.

The chain links TRBV12-3 or TRBV12-4 to TRBJ2-1; 9 bases are shared with TRBD2. This CDR3 has 12 residues. V trimming: 7 bases; J trimming: 13 bases; junction bases outside the gene matches: 8. CDR3 in DNA: TGTGCCAGCAATAATCTAGCGGGGAGACAGTTCTTC. It specifies CASNNLAGRQFF.

CDR3 DNA sequence: TGTGCCAGCAGCTCCCGGGCCAGCGGGACTAATGAAAAACTGTTTTTT. Residues: CASSSRASGTNEKLFF. The rearrangement joins TRBV2 to TRBJ1-4; D gene ambiguous. Germline V gene sequence: CDR1 SNHLY, CDR2 FYNNEI. The V and J ends lost 6 bases and 2 bases respectively, with 16 bases between them. CDR3 size: 16 residues.

The chain has TRBV5-1 and TRBJ1-6; a weak D match, TRBD1 (6 bases). Germline loops: CDR1 SGHRS, CDR2 YFSETQ. This CDR3 comprises 15 residues. V lost 4 bases and J lost 9, with 17 bases in between. The CDR3 nucleotides are TGCGCCAGCAGCCCGACAGGTTCCATGGGTTCACCCCTCCACTTT. Encoded protein: CASSPTGSMGSPLHF.

This chain connects TRBV7-3 to TRBJ1-6; TRBD1 is a possible D gene (5 bases). Germline V gene data show CDR1 as SGHTA and CDR2 as FQGTGA. CDR3 length equals 13 residues. V lost 0 bases to trimming and J lost 8 bases, with 5 bases between them. CDR3 nucleotide sequence: TGTGCCAGCAGCTTAACAGGGGATTCACCCCTCCACTTT. Residues: CASSLTGDSPLHF. The full variable domain, with the rest looked up from reference TRBV7-3 and TRBJ1-6, is GAGVSQTPSNKVTEKGKYVELRCDPISGHTALYWYRQSLGQGPEFLIYFQGTGAADDSGLPNDRFFAVRPEGSVSTLKIQRTERGDSAVYLCASSLTGDSPLHFGNGTRLTVT.

The rearrangement joins TRBV11-2 to TRBJ1-5, with TRBD1 as a possible D gene (5 bases). CDR3 length: 14 amino acids. CDR1 and CDR2 from the germline V gene are SGHAT and FQNNGV. Deletions cut 3 bases from V and 5 bases from J, with 11 bases between. CDR3 sequence: CASSLGTHYQPQHF. CDR3 in DNA: TGTGCCAGCAGCTTGGGGACTCATTATCAGCCCCAGCATTTT.

The rearrangement joins TRBV28 to TRBJ2-7; D is uncertain. The germline V gene encodes CDR1 MDHEN and CDR2 SYDVKM. V gave up 6 bases and J gave up 5 bases, with 20 bases separating them. This CDR3 comprises 15 residues. The CDR3 here is CASSSPRSARDEQYF. The DNA of the CDR3 is TGTGCCAGCAGCTCTCCTCGATCCGCACGGGACGAGCAGTACTTC. Full variable domain (outside the CDR3, taken from reference TRBV28 and TRBJ2-7): DVKVTQSSRYLVKRTGEKVFLECVQDMDHENMFWYRQDPGLGLRLIYFSYDVKMKEKGDIPEGYSVSREKKERFSLILESASTNQTSMYLCASSSPRSARDEQYFGPGTRLTVT.

This chain connects TRBV13 to TRBJ2-5; D gene uncertain. V lost 7 bases to trimming and J lost 3 bases, with 12 bases between them. The CDR3 consists of 13 residues. Germline CDR1 reads PRHDT; CDR2 reads FYEKMQ (reference sequence). The CDR3 spells CASKRQTKETQYF. In nucleotides, the CDR3 is TGTGCCAGCAAAAGGCAAACTAAAGAGACCCAGTACTTC.

This clone turned up a few times. The chain has TRBV6-6 and TRBJ2-1, with a weak D call TRBD2 (6 bases). With 4 bases removed from V and 13 bases from J, the gap between germline ends came to 11 bases. CDR1 and CDR2 from the germline V gene are MNHNY and SVGAGI (reference sequence). The CDR3 is 11 residues long. The CDR3 loop reads CASSSSGSQFF. CDR3 DNA sequence: TGTGCCAGCAGTTCGAGCGGGTCCCAGTTCTTC.

V gene TRBV3-1 (or the pseudogene TRBV3-2) combines with J gene TRBJ1-1; 7 bases are shared with TRBD1. Germline V lookup: CDR1 LGHDT, CDR2 YNNKEL (reference sequence). The CDR3 consists of 13 residues. The J segment lost 6 bases and the V segment lost 3 bases, leaving 4 bases of the junction unmatched. CDR3 loop: CASSHRQGPEAFF. In DNA, the CDR3 is TGTGCCAGCAGCCACAGACAGGGCCCTGAAGCTTTCTTT.

This clone has only a few counts. Other DNA variants within this sample encode the same CDR3. V usage is TRBV7-8 and J usage is TRBJ1-2, with 12 bases aligning to TRBD1. Germline CDR1 and CDR2: SGHVS and FQNEAQ. The CDR3 runs 16 residues. V dropped 6 bases and J dropped 5; count of bases not matched to a gene: 10. CDR3 in amino acids: CASSPGGGQGAYGYTF. For the CDR3, the DNA is TGTGCCAGCAGTCCCGGGGGGGGACAGGGGGCTTATGGCTACACCTTC. The whole variable domain, filled in from reference TRBV7-8 and TRBJ1-2, reads GAGVSQSPRYKVAKRGQDVALRCDPISGHVSLFWYQQALGQGPEFLTYFQNEAQLDKSGLPSDRFFAERPEGSVSTLKIQRTQQEDSAVYLCASSPGGGQGAYGYTFGSGTRLTVV.

The CDR3 DNA sequence: TGTGCCAGCAGCTTAACATGGGGGGGGAACACTGAAGCTTTCTTT. Residues: CASSLTWGGNTEAFF. The chain recombines TRBV7-6 with TRBJ1-1; weak D call: TRBD1 (5 bases). V was pared by 2 bases and J by 1 base, with 11 bases between. This CDR3 is built from 15 residues. Germline V lookup: CDR1 SGHVS, CDR2 FNYEAQ. The entire variable domain, with the rest obtained from reference TRBV7-6 and TRBJ1-1, is as follows: GAGVSQSPRYKVTKRGQDVALRCDPISGHVSLYWYRQALGQGPEFLTYFNYEAQQDKSGLPNDRFSAERPEGSISTLTIQRTEQRDSAMYRCASSLTWGGNTEAFFGQGTRLTVV.

This clone was seen a handful of times. This chain links TRBV19 with TRBJ1-3; 7 nucleotides align to TRBD1. The trim removed 7 bases at V and 2 bases at J, leaving 5 bases unmatched. Germline loops: CDR1 LNHDA, CDR2 SQIVND (reference sequence). The length of the CDR3 is 14 residues. The DNA for the CDR3 is TGTGCCAGTAAGAAGGGGGCGGCTGGAAACACCATATATTTT. It translates to CASKKGAAGNTIYF.

The chain joins TRBV11-2 to TRBJ2-7, with TRBD1 identical over 10 bases. This CDR3 has 14 residues. From germline, CDR1 is SGHAT and CDR2 FQNNGV. J was trimmed by 4 bases and V by 3 bases; bases with no gene match: 3. CDR3 DNA: TGTGCCAGCAGCTTGGGACAGGGGCTTTACGAGCAGTACTTC. As protein: CASSLGQGLYEQYF.

The chain employs TRBV6-1 and TRBJ1-4; D is uncertain. This CDR3 has 13 residues. Per germline, CDR1 MNHNS and CDR2 SASEGT. Trimming stripped 0 bases from V and 12 bases from J, with 11 bases between. The CDR3 DNA is TGTGCCAGCAGTGAAGCGGCTTCATCAGAACTGTTTTTT. It encodes CASSEAASSELFF.

This chain connects TRBV6-6 to TRBJ2-1, with a possible D match to TRBD2 (6 bases). The germline CDR1 and CDR2 sequences are MNHNY and SVGAGI (reference sequence). The V gene lost 4 bases and the J gene lost 11 bases, with 18 bases spanning the gap. This CDR3 region has 14 residues. DNA of the CDR3: TGTGCCAGCAGTTTCGCGGGACGGGGGAATAAGCAGTTCTTC. Protein: CASSFAGRGNKQFF.

This clone has only a few counts. J is TRBJ1-5 and V is TRBV12-3 or TRBV12-4; the match to TRBD1 covers 9 bases. The CDR3 has 13 residues. V trimming: 4 bases; J trimming: 7 bases; junction bases outside the gene matches: 2. The CDR3 spells CASSSGTGQPQHF. CDR3 nucleotides: TGTGCCAGCAGTTCTGGGACAGGGCAGCCCCAGCATTTT.

The chain links TRBV7-9 to TRBJ2-1, with TRBD2 matching 16 bases. The CDR3 loop spans 19 amino acids. Looked up from germline, CDR1 is SEHNR and CDR2 is FQNEAQ (reference sequence). V dropped 4 bases and J dropped 5; count of bases not matched to a gene: 11. The DNA for the CDR3 is TGTGCCAGCAGCTCGACCCTCGGGACTAGCGGGGGGGCGAACAATGAGCAGTTCTTC. Residues: CASSSTLGTSGGANNEQFF.

This chain uses TRBV4-2 with TRBJ2-2; TRBD1 might be the D (7 bases). V dropped 0 bases and J dropped 6 bases, with 20 bases sitting between them. Germline lookup yields CDR1 LGHNA and CDR2 YNFKEQ. The CDR3 runs to 18 residues. This CDR3 reads CASSQDPRRGRMAGELFF. CDR3 sequence (DNA): TGTGCCAGCAGCCAAGACCCGAGGAGGGGGCGCATGGCCGGGGAGCTGTTTTTT.

The chain employs TRBV5-4 and TRBJ2-5; 7 bases are a match to TRBD2. Trimming took 5 bases from V and 4 from J; bases not matched to a gene: 11. The CDR3 is 15 amino acids. Germline lookup yields CDR1 SGHNT and CDR2 YYREEE (reference sequence). The CDR3 here is CASSLPSGGGETQYF. For the CDR3, the DNA is TGTGCCAGCAGTCTACCCTCGGGGGGAGGAGAGACCCAGTACTTC. Full variable domain (missing parts from reference TRBV5-4 and TRBJ2-5): ETGVTQSPTHLIKTRGQQVTLRCSSQSGHNTVSWYQQALGQGPQFIFQYYREEENGRGNFPPRFSGLQFPNYSSELNVNALELDDSALYLCASSLPSGGGETQYFGPGTRLLVL.

This rearrangement joins TRBV7-2 to TRBJ2-2, with 11 bases fitting TRBD2. V lost 3 bases to trimming and J lost 5 bases; unmatched junction nucleotides: 5. This CDR3 has 16 residues. Germline CDR1 SGHTA, CDR2 FQGNSA. The CDR3 nucleotides read TGTGCCAGCAGCTTTACTAGCGGGGGATATACCGGGGAGCTGTTTTTT. Its translation: CASSFTSGGYTGELFF. Complete variable domain (other parts from reference TRBV7-2 and TRBJ2-2): GAGVSQSPSNKVTEKGKDVELRCDPISGHTALYWYRQSLGQGLEFLIYFQGNSAPDKSGLPSDRFSAERTGGSVSTLTIQRTQQEDSAVYLCASSFTSGGYTGELFFGEGSRLTVL.

In its sample, this clone was seen once. The chain joins TRBV5-1 to TRBJ2-1; D ambiguous. The CDR3 is made up of 16 amino acids. Trimming removed 0 bases from V and 1 base from J, with 11 bases in between. Germline CDR1 reads SGHRS; CDR2 reads YFSETQ. The CDR3 here is CASSLARVESYNEQFF. For the CDR3, the DNA is TGCGCCAGCAGCTTGGCACGGGTTGAATCCTACAATGAGCAGTTCTTC.

This rearrangement joins TRBV6-5 to TRBJ1-1; 7 bases fit TRBD1. The V gene end was trimmed by 6 bases and the J gene end by 7 bases; junction bases not matched to a gene: 14. From germline, CDR1 is MNHEY and CDR2 SVGAGI. The CDR3 covers 15 residues. CDR3 loop: CASRAPAEGANEAFF. Here the CDR3 DNA reads TGTGCCAGCAGAGCGCCCGCCGAGGGGGCTAATGAAGCTTTCTTT.

Here the CDR3 reads CASSTRHLTDTQYF. As DNA, the CDR3 is TGTGCCAGCAGCACTCGACACCTTACAGATACGCAGTATTTT. The V gene is TRBV7-8, the J gene TRBJ2-3; D is uncertain. CDR3 size: 14 residues. CDR1 and CDR2 (germline): SGHVS, FQNEAQ. V lost 5 bases and J lost 3, with 12 bases in between.

This chain uses TRBV5-4 with TRBJ2-5; 10 bases fit TRBD2. Germline CDR1 and CDR2: SGHNT and YYREEE (reference sequence). After removal of 2 bases from V and 2 bases from J, the junction contained 6 bases not matched to a gene. The CDR3 runs 16 residues. CDR3 sequence: CASSFLAGGPQETQYF. CDR3 nucleotides: TGTGCCAGCAGCTTTTTAGCGGGGGGACCACAAGAGACCCAGTACTTC.

As DNA, the CDR3 is TGTGCCAGCAGCCAAGTCGCGACAGGTCAGGGTGGCTACACCTTC. Its translation is CASSQVATGQGGYTF. The chain joins TRBV3-1 (or the pseudogene TRBV3-2) to TRBJ1-2; D possibly corresponds to TRBD1 (6 bases). The V end was cut by 1 base, the J end by 7 bases, with 16 bases between. Germline V lookup: CDR1 LGHDT, CDR2 YNNKEL (reference sequence). The CDR3 spans 15 residues.

This clone came up a few times. The chain couples TRBV6-5 to TRBJ2-7; 8 positions match TRBD1. The germline gives CDR1 MNHEY, CDR2 SVGAGI. This CDR3 has 14 amino acids. J was trimmed by 2 bases and V by 7 bases; bases with no gene match: 7. CDR3 loop: CASMTDRGPYEQYF. In DNA form, the CDR3 reads TGTGCCAGCATGACCGACAGGGGCCCCTACGAGCAGTACTTC.

This clone was counted between two and nine times. The genes are TRBV18 and TRBJ2-7, with TRBD1 as a possible D gene (5 bases). V was cut by 3 bases and J by 7 bases, with 22 bases left in between. Per the germline V gene, CDR1 is KGHSH and CDR2 is LQKENI. The CDR3 totals 16 residues. The CDR3: CASSPHSDIHYGEQYF. The CDR3 bases are TGTGCCAGCTCACCCCACTCGGACATCCACTACGGGGAGCAGTACTTC. Full variable domain (rest looked up from reference TRBV18 and TRBJ2-7): NAGVMQNPRHLVRRRGQEARLRCSPMKGHSHVYWYRQLPEEGLKFMVYLQKENIIDESGMPKERFSAEFPKEGPSILRIQQVVRGDSAAYFCASSPHSDIHYGEQYFGPGTRLTVT.